This TCR beta chain is from a study of blood T cell repertoires in COVID-19. Study-level information: Whether acute or convalescent, the COVID-19 samples came from the United States, Italy and Spain.

Sequencing used immunoSEQ multiplex PCR; TCRdb keeps in-frame clones, though not all of them. This table holds tens of thousands of clones, around 81% found once. CDR1 MDHEN and CDR2 SYDVKM come from the germline V gene. The CDR3 extends over 17 amino acids. Trimming cost V 1 base and J 6 bases; bases outside gene matches: 10. The sequence derives from a man aged 80 or over with acute or convalescent COVID-19. Material: peripheral blood. The V call is TRBV28, the J call TRBJ2-3; 10 nucleotides match TRBD2. CDR3 DNA sequence: TGTGCCAGCAGTTTATCTAGGGCTAGCGGGAGACGGGATACGCAGTATTTT. This codes for CASSLSRASGRRDTQYF.